This T cell receptor beta chain comes out of a study of blood T cell repertoires in COVID-19 (dated by TCRdb to the early 2020s). Notes on the research overall: Samples from collaborators originated in the United States, Italy and Spain and spanned both the acute and convalescent phases of COVID-19. The prospective study material was composed of cDNA or gDNA derived from T cells, B-cell-depleted T cells, or PBMCs. The sample metadata nearly always contained a de-identified subject ID, COVID-19 status, age in years and sex. The repertoires were made available in a free public database intended to serve as a resource for research on the immune response to SARS-CoV-2. The samples were drawn from the first 160 participants of the ongoing ImmuneRACE study and from about 1,200 subjects provided by 6 global collaborators. The dataset comprised deeply sampled blood TCRbeta repertoires from subjects exposed to, actively infected with, or recovered from COVID-19. Where available, HLA class I and class II types were obtained from metadata supplied by the sample provider rather than from assay-based typing.

TCRbeta CDR3 regions were amplified from genomic DNA using the immunoSEQ Assay, a bias-controlled multiplex PCR. The paper's processing steps were these. The number of nucleated cells in each sample was estimated by amplification of reference gene primers within the assay. Sequence reads were collapsed and filtered to measure the absolute abundance of every unique TCRbeta CDR3 rearrangement. For each sample, productive Simpson clonality was calculated as the square root of Simpson's diversity index across productive rearrangements. Drawn from immuneACCESS, this table holds only the in-frame rearrangements with V and J called that TCRdb kept. Clones are partly lost; checked studies trace under half to an unresolved V gene and leave the rest unexplained. The V and J calls and clone size are taken from that table; D and trimming were inferred from the DNA. Recorded for this sample are approximately 100,000 clones; about 86% of them occurred a single time. 2.5% to 3.5% of the sample comes from the top ten.

With regard to this clone: The antigen it recognizes is unknown. No much larger clone exists at a distance of one base, and base qualities are not known.

Results and caveats for the whole study, not just this receptor: Clinical and demographic metadata were provided uncurated, with the amount varying by source and participant.

Inclusive of the bounding cysteine and phenylalanine, the CDR3 is 15 residues long. Only the CDR3 DNA stays, 45 bases, in frame from base 1. The germline V gene provides CDR1 MDHEN and CDR2 SYDVKM. Deletion took 6 bases off V and 4 bases off J, with a span of 19 bases between the germline ends. The collaborating institutions used their own protocols to collect whole blood in K2EDTA tubes. For TCRbeta analysis, collaborators shipped samples in one of three forms: frozen whole blood, isolated PBMCs, or DNA extracted from either of those sample types. The TCR sequence derives from a woman aged 80 or older with active or convalescent COVID-19. Recombination connected TRBV28 to TRBJ2-7, and perhaps TRBD2 as D gene, on 5 matching bases. Sequenced material: peripheral blood. CDR3 region: CASRGTAAAFYEQYF. In nucleotides, the sequence is TGTGCCAGCAGGGGAACAGCGGCGGCCTTTTACGAGCAGTACTTC. Outside the CDR3, residues come from the reference TRBV28 and TRBJ2-7 proteins, so the full variable domain is: DVKVTQSSRYLVKRTGEKVFLECVQDMDHENMFWYRQDPGLGLRLIYFSYDVKMKEKGDIPEGYSVSREKKERFSLILESASTNQTSMYLCASRGTAAAFYEQYFGPGTRLTVT.